The clone carrying this T cell receptor (beta chain) was detected a few times. Antigen specificity is unknown. This sample is drawn from a study of T-cell memory formation after mild COVID-19. Trimming shortened V by 0 bases and J by 1 base, and 11 bases separated the two germline ends. The CDR3 loop spans 15 amino acids. Germline V gene lookup returns CDR1 DFQATT and CDR2 SNEGSKA (reference sequence). Study-level results: Among CD4+ contracting clones, most were CM and EM, and CD8+ ones EMRA. Clones from the second wave (peaking day 37) had unconfirmed SARS-CoV-2 specificity.

TCRdb independently ran MiXCR on the 5' RACE reads; one entry per CDR3 protein. The sample holds under 300,000 distinct CDR3 sequences, approximately 7.6% seen once. Input material: PBMCs or a T cell subset sorted from them (not recorded which). This clonotype was sampled from a man aged 18-30 years who had mild COVID-19 (a few samples of this study predate the infection). Cell type and time point are not known. V gene TRBV20-1 combines with J gene TRBJ2-3, with D perhaps assigned TRBD1 or TRBD2 (5 bases each). Here the CDR3 reads CSARDPVGGTDTQYF. The CDR3 bases are TGCAGTGCTAGAGATCCCGTGGGGGGCACAGATACGCAGTATTTT.